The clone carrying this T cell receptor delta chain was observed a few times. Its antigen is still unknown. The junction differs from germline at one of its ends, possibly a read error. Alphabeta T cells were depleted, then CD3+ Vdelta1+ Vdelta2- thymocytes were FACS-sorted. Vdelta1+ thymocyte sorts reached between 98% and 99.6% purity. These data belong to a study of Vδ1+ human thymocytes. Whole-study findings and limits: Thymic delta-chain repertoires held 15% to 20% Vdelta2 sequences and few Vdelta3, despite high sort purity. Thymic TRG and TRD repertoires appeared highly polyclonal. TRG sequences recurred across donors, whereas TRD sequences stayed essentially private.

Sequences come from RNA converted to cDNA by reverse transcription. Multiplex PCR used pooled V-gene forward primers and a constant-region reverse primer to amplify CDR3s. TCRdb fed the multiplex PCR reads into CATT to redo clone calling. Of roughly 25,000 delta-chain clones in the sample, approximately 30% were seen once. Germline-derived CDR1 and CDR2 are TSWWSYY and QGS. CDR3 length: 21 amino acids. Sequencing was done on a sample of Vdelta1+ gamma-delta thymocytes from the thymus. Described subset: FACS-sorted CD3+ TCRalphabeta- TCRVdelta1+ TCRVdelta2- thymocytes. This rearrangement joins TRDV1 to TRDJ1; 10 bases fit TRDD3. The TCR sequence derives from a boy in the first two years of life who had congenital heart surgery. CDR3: CAPGEPFPPPTGGLFPDKLIF. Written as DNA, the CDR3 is TGTGCTCCTGGGGAACCCTTCCCTCCCCCGACTGGGGGATTATTCCCCGATAAACTCATCTTT.